The rows below give T cell receptor beta chains drawn from one sample of a study of spatial heterogeneity in lung cancer. One entry per CDR3 protein, called by TCRdb with MiXCR from the 5' RACE reads. This table holds thousands of distinct CDR3 sequences, approximately 20% found once. This specimen consisted of lung tumor tissue, obtained at surgery. Receptor source: a female donor with early-stage non-small cell lung cancer. Both conserved end residues are part of each CDR3. A D gene is named only where the DNA matches it firmly. Only part of the rows carry a size: once, few, many, or a class if the clone is expanded.

CDR3aa: CSSRQGLYTEAFF
CDR3nt: TGCAGCTCCCGACAGGGCTTGTACACTGAAGCTTTCTTT
d_gene: TRBD1
j_gene: TRBJ1-1
v_gene: TRBV29-1
abundance: -

CDR3aa: CSAVRISANYGYTF
CDR3nt: TGCAGTGCCGTCAGGATATCCGCTAACTATGGCTACACCTTC
d_gene: -
j_gene: TRBJ1-2
v_gene: TRBV20-1
abundance: -

CDR3aa: CASSLAVGQRYTF
CDR3nt: TGTGCCAGCAGCTTAGCGGTGGGTCAGCGCTACACCTTC
d_gene: -
j_gene: TRBJ1-2
v_gene: TRBV7-9
abundance: few

CDR3aa: CASSQEPRRTDTQYF
CDR3nt: TGTGCCAGCAGCCAAGAGCCCAGGCGGACAGATACGCAGTATTTT
d_gene: -
j_gene: TRBJ2-3
v_gene: TRBV3-1
abundance: -

CDR3aa: CASSYSWTGSQPQHF
CDR3nt: TGTGCCAGCAGTTACTCTTGGACAGGTAGCCAGCCCCAGCATTTT
d_gene: TRBD1
j_gene: TRBJ1-5
v_gene: TRBV6-2/TRBV6-3
abundance: few

CDR3aa: CAISESQDLHEQYF
CDR3nt: TGTGCCATCAGTGAGTCCCAGGATCTCCACGAGCAGTACTTC
d_gene: -
j_gene: TRBJ2-7
v_gene: TRBV10-3
abundance: few

CDR3aa: CALRGRVGEQYF
CDR3nt: TGTGCCCTTAGAGGCAGGGTGGGCGAGCAGTACTTC
d_gene: -
j_gene: TRBJ2-7
v_gene: TRBV28
abundance: -

CDR3aa: CAIRAAFF
CDR3nt: TGTGCCATCAGGGCAGCTTTCTTT
d_gene: -
j_gene: TRBJ1-1
v_gene: TRBV10-3
abundance: few

CDR3aa: CSAPRGLGQETQYF
CDR3nt: TGCAGTGCCCCCAGAGGGCTGGGACAAGAGACCCAGTACTTC
d_gene: -
j_gene: TRBJ2-5
v_gene: TRBV20-1
abundance: medium-sized

CDR3aa: CASSLGLAGPLGETQYF
CDR3nt: TGTGCCAGCAGCTTAGGGCTAGCGGGCCCCCTGGGGGAGACCCAGTACTTC
d_gene: TRBD2
j_gene: TRBJ2-5
v_gene: TRBV11-1
abundance: few

CDR3aa: CSARRGVQETQYF
CDR3nt: TGCAGTGCTCGTCGGGGGGTCCAAGAGACCCAGTACTTC
d_gene: TRBD2
j_gene: TRBJ2-5
v_gene: TRBV20-1
abundance: -

CDR3aa: CASSSGGETQYF
CDR3nt: TGTGCCAGCAGTTCCGGGGGGGAGACCCAGTACTTC
d_gene: TRBD2
j_gene: TRBJ2-5
v_gene: TRBV6-6
abundance: -

CDR3aa: CASSPRTPNQETQYF
CDR3nt: TGTGCCAGCAGCCCCAGAACACCGAACCAAGAGACCCAGTACTTC
d_gene: -
j_gene: TRBJ2-5
v_gene: TRBV7-9
abundance: few

CDR3aa: CASSYSHRGDSPLHF
CDR3nt: TGTGCCAGCAGTTACTCACACAGGGGGGATTCACCCCTCCACTTT
d_gene: TRBD1
j_gene: TRBJ1-6
v_gene: TRBV6-5
abundance: -

CDR3aa: CASSSTGVQDPLHF
CDR3nt: TGTGCCAGCAGCTCCACGGGCGTGCAGGACCCCCTCCACTTT
d_gene: -
j_gene: TRBJ1-6
v_gene: TRBV7-2
abundance: -

CDR3aa: CASSSEASVNYNEQFF
CDR3nt: TGCGCCAGCAGCTCCGAGGCTAGCGTCAACTACAATGAGCAGTTCTTC
d_gene: -
j_gene: TRBJ2-1
v_gene: TRBV5-1
abundance: -

CDR3aa: CASFVGYGYTF
CDR3nt: TGTGCCAGCTTTGTGGGCTATGGCTACACCTTC
d_gene: -
j_gene: TRBJ1-2
v_gene: TRBV2
abundance: few

CDR3aa: CASSQVGQGYDEQFF
CDR3nt: TGCGCCAGCAGCCAAGTGGGACAGGGCTATGATGAGCAGTTCTTC
d_gene: TRBD1
j_gene: TRBJ2-1
v_gene: TRBV4-1
abundance: -

CDR3aa: CASSLGRGTYEQYF
CDR3nt: TGTGCCAGCAGCTTAGGCCGAGGTACCTACGAGCAGTACTTC
d_gene: -
j_gene: TRBJ2-7
v_gene: TRBV7-2
abundance: few

CDR3aa: CASSLGVLYEQYF
CDR3nt: TGTGCCAGCAGCTTGGGCGTTCTGTACGAGCAGTACTTC
d_gene: -
j_gene: TRBJ2-7
v_gene: TRBV7-9
abundance: once

CDR3aa: CASRDRGSATDTQYF
CDR3nt: TGTGCCAGCCGGGACAGGGGCTCAGCGACAGATACGCAGTATTTT
d_gene: TRBD1
j_gene: TRBJ2-3
v_gene: TRBV6-5
abundance: -

CDR3aa: CASSERYEQYF
CDR3nt: TGTGCCAGCAGCGAGAGGTACGAGCAGTACTTC
d_gene: -
j_gene: TRBJ2-7
v_gene: TRBV7-2
abundance: large

CDR3aa: CATSETLGTRYETQYF
CDR3nt: TGTGCCACCAGTGAGACCCTCGGGACTAGATATGAGACCCAGTACTTC
d_gene: TRBD2
j_gene: TRBJ2-5
v_gene: TRBV24-1
abundance: -

CDR3aa: CAISELQGGETQYF
CDR3nt: TGTGCCATCAGTGAACTACAGGGCGGGGAGACCCAGTACTTC
d_gene: -
j_gene: TRBJ2-5
v_gene: TRBV10-3
abundance: -

CDR3aa: CSVVWGGETQYF
CDR3nt: TGCAGCGTTGTGTGGGGAGGAGAGACCCAGTACTTC
d_gene: -
j_gene: TRBJ2-5
v_gene: TRBV29-1
abundance: -

CDR3aa: CASSAQFGNTIYF
CDR3nt: TGTGCCAGCAGCGCCCAGTTCGGAAACACCATATATTTT
d_gene: -
j_gene: TRBJ1-3
v_gene: TRBV7-2
abundance: -

CDR3aa: CASSAPAYNEQFF
CDR3nt: TGTGCCAGCAGCGCCCCGGCGTACAATGAGCAGTTCTTC
d_gene: -
j_gene: TRBJ2-1
v_gene: TRBV9
abundance: few

CDR3aa: CASRQATGSGELFF
CDR3nt: TGTGCCAGCAGGCAAGCCACAGGTTCCGGGGAGCTGTTTTTT
d_gene: -
j_gene: TRBJ2-2
v_gene: TRBV28
abundance: medium-sized

CDR3aa: CASSLPRTGDRSRILYGYTF
CDR3nt: TGCGCCAGCAGCTTGCCCCGAACCGGGGACAGATCAAGAATACTCTATGGCTACACCTTC
d_gene: TRBD1
j_gene: TRBJ1-2
v_gene: TRBV5-1
abundance: medium-sized

CDR3aa: CASSLTPGEQYF
CDR3nt: TGTGCCAGCAGCTTGACTCCGGGGGAGCAGTACTTC
d_gene: -
j_gene: TRBJ2-7
v_gene: TRBV7-6
abundance: medium-sized

CDR3aa: CASSLMTGQETQYF
CDR3nt: TGCGCCAGCAGCCTTATGACTGGCCAAGAGACCCAGTACTTC
d_gene: -
j_gene: TRBJ2-5
v_gene: TRBV4-3
abundance: -

CDR3aa: CSLIRGGNPYNEQFF
CDR3nt: TGCAGTCTTATTCGGGGGGGGAACCCCTACAATGAGCAGTTCTTC
d_gene: TRBD2
j_gene: TRBJ2-1
v_gene: TRBV20-1
abundance: -

CDR3aa: CASSYPTGGYNSPLHF
CDR3nt: TGTGCCAGCAGCTACCCCACGGGGGGATACAATTCACCCCTCCACTTT
d_gene: -
j_gene: TRBJ1-6
v_gene: TRBV5-6
abundance: -

CDR3aa: CASTNTGELFF
CDR3nt: TGTGCCAGCACCAACACCGGGGAGCTGTTTTTT
d_gene: -
j_gene: TRBJ2-2
v_gene: TRBV7-9
abundance: medium-sized

CDR3aa: CASSSLLTPGLAVF
CDR3nt: TGCGCCAGCAGCTCTCTCTTAACACCGGGACTAGCGGTCTTC
d_gene: TRBD2
j_gene: TRBJ2-1
v_gene: TRBV5-1
abundance: -

CDR3aa: CASSSLTGGGQPQHF
CDR3nt: TGTGCCAGCAGTTCCCTGACAGGGGGCGGTCAGCCCCAGCATTTT
d_gene: TRBD1
j_gene: TRBJ1-5
v_gene: TRBV28
abundance: few

CDR3aa: CSARDLRGPYYEQYF
CDR3nt: TGCAGTGCTAGAGATCTGCGGGGGCCTTACTACGAGCAGTACTTC
d_gene: -
j_gene: TRBJ2-7
v_gene: TRBV20-1
abundance: -

CDR3aa: CSASGQGAHRETGELFF
CDR3nt: TGCAGTGCTTCTGGACAGGGGGCGCACCGGGAAACCGGGGAGCTGTTTTTT
d_gene: TRBD1
j_gene: TRBJ2-2
v_gene: TRBV20-1
abundance: -

CDR3aa: CASSLAFLADTQYF
CDR3nt: TGCGCCAGCAGCTTGGCCTTTTTGGCAGATACGCAGTATTTT
d_gene: -
j_gene: TRBJ2-3
v_gene: TRBV5-1
abundance: few

CDR3aa: CSVVRGSLNTGELFF
CDR3nt: TGCAGCGTTGTGCGCGGGAGCTTGAACACCGGGGAGCTGTTTTTT
d_gene: TRBD2
j_gene: TRBJ2-2
v_gene: TRBV29-1
abundance: few

CDR3aa: CASSSARIPYNEQFF
CDR3nt: TGTGCCAGCAGCTCCGCTAGGATTCCCTACAATGAGCAGTTCTTC
d_gene: -
j_gene: TRBJ2-1
v_gene: TRBV28
abundance: few

CDR3aa: CASSLVRGGRYNEQFF
CDR3nt: TGTGCCAGCAGCTTAGTACGGGGGGGCCGGTACAATGAGCAGTTCTTC
d_gene: TRBD2
j_gene: TRBJ2-1
v_gene: TRBV11-2
abundance: few

CDR3aa: CASSPAGQGYTDTQYF
CDR3nt: TGTGCCAGCTCACCTGCCGGACAGGGGTACACAGATACGCAGTATTTT
d_gene: TRBD1
j_gene: TRBJ2-3
v_gene: TRBV18
abundance: few

CDR3aa: CASSFTGLNSPLHF
CDR3nt: TGTGCCAGCAGTTTCACAGGGTTAAATTCACCCCTCCACTTT
d_gene: -
j_gene: TRBJ1-6
v_gene: TRBV12-3/TRBV12-4
abundance: -

CDR3aa: CASSQKGQVQETQYF
CDR3nt: TGTGCCAGCAGCCAAAAAGGACAGGTCCAAGAGACCCAGTACTTC
d_gene: TRBD1
j_gene: TRBJ2-5
v_gene: TRBV14
abundance: -

CDR3aa: CASSLTSGPYNEQFF
CDR3nt: TGTGCCAGCAGCTTAACAAGCGGCCCTTACAATGAGCAGTTCTTC
d_gene: -
j_gene: TRBJ2-1
v_gene: TRBV7-2
abundance: medium-sized

CDR3aa: CASSRDRGRGSNQPQHF
CDR3nt: TGTGCCAGCAGTAGGGACAGGGGGCGCGGTAGCAATCAGCCCCAGCATTTT
d_gene: TRBD1
j_gene: TRBJ1-5
v_gene: TRBV19
abundance: -

CDR3aa: CASSRETGASYEQYF
CDR3nt: TGTGCCAGCAGCCGAGAGACAGGGGCGTCCTACGAGCAGTACTTC
d_gene: TRBD1
j_gene: TRBJ2-7
v_gene: TRBV11-2
abundance: few

CDR3aa: CASSHTGIPSYEQYF
CDR3nt: TGTGCCAGCAGCCACACAGGGATCCCCTCCTACGAGCAGTACTTC
d_gene: -
j_gene: TRBJ2-7
v_gene: TRBV6-1
abundance: medium-sized